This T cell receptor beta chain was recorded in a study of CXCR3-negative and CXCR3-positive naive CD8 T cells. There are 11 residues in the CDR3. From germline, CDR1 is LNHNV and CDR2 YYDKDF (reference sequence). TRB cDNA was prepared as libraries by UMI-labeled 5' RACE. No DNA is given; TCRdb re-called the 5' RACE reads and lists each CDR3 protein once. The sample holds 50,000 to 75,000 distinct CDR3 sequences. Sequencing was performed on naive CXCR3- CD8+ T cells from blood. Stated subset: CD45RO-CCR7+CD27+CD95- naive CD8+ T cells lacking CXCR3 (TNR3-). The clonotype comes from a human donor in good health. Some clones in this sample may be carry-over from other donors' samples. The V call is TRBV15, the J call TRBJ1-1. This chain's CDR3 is CATSSITEAFF.